This T cell receptor beta chain was captured by sequencing in a study of CD8+CD57+ T cells in acquired aplastic anemia. In its sample, this clonotype was seen many times. Germline assignment: CDR1 MNHNS and CDR2 SASEGT. Trimming at V came to 5 bases and at J to 0 bases, leaving 9 bases not matched to a gene. The CDR3 length is 18 residues. CDR3 and TCR beta VDJ profiling relied on a genomic DNA template. MiXCR, run by TCRdb on the reads, gives a single entry per CDR3 protein. The sample has just over 150,000 distinct CDR3 sequences; about 50% are singletons. CD8+CD57+ cell expansion, shown by flow cytometry, had occurred in the patients selected for sequencing. With no exception, the patients had severe acquired aplastic anemia.

The chain joins TRBV6-1 to TRBJ2-1, with 11 bases identical to TRBD2. The receptor was isolated from a human donor with aplastic anemia. The specimen sequenced was sorted CD4+, CD8+, or CD8+CD57+ T cells (not recorded which) from PBMCs. CDR3 amino acids: CASSPGTSGPSSYNEQFF. In nucleotides, the CDR3 is TGTGCCAGCAGTCCCGGGACTAGCGGACCAAGCTCCTACAATGAGCAGTTCTTC.